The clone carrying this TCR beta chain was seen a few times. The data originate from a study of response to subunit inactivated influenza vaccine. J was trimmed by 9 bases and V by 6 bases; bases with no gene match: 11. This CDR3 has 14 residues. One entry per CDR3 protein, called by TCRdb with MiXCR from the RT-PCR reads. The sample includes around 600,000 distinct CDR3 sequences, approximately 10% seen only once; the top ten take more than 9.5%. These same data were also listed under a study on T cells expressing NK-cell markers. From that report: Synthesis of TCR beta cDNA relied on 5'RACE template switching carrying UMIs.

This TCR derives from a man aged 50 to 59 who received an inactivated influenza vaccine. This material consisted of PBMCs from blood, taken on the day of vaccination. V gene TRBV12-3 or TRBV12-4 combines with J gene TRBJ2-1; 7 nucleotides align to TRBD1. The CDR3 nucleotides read TGTGCCAGCAGGTCTCTTAAAGGGGGCTTTGAGCAGTTCTTC. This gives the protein CASRSLKGGFEQFF.